This is a list of T cell receptor beta chains from one sample in a study of T cells in Graves' hyperthyroidism and ophthalmopathy. TCRdb recomputed calls from the multiplex PCR reads with MiXCR, one row per CDR3 protein. The sample has approximately 870,000 distinct CDR3 sequences, around 38% seen once. The sequencing input was blood. These receptor sequences come from a man aged 18 to 29 with Graves' hyperthyroidism. Each CDR3 is given with its conserved first and last residue. A D gene is named only where the DNA matches it firmly. Size values are once, few and many counts, or a class for expanded clones, and some rows have none.

clone size	J gene	D gene	V gene	CDR3 DNA	CDR3 protein
few	TRBJ2-2	TRBD1	TRBV9	TGTGCCAGCAGCGTAGATCCAGGGGGCACCGGGGAGCTGTTTTTT	CASSVDPGGTGELFF
-	TRBJ2-5	TRBD2	TRBV7-4	TGTGCCAGCAGCTTAGAGGCCCTAGCGGTGGAGACCCAGTACTTC	CASSLEALAVETQYF
-	TRBJ1-1	-	TRBV5-1	TGCGCCAGCAGCCAAGATGGCGGGGTGTATTTGAACACTGAAGCTTTCTTT	CASSQDGGVYLNTEAFF
few	TRBJ2-2	TRBD2	TRBV7-2	TGTGCCAGCAGCAACCGGGACTACCTCACCGGGGAGCTGTTTTTT	CASSNRDYLTGELFF
many	TRBJ2-2	-	TRBV10-3	TGTGCCATCAGTGATGGAGGGGTCACCGGGGAGCTGTTTTTT	CAISDGGVTGELFF
-	TRBJ1-6	-	TRBV7-2	TGTGCCAGCAGCTTCGCCGGGACCCCCTCAAATTCACCCCTCCACTTT	CASSFAGTPSNSPLHF
many	TRBJ1-3	-	TRBV7-9	TGTGCCAGCAGCTCTGTACAGCGCTCTGGAAACACCATATATTTT	CASSSVQRSGNTIYF
few	TRBJ1-6	-	TRBV7-6	TGTGCCAGCAGCTTAGCGAGGGGAAATACAGGGAGCTCTATTTTCCTCCACTTT	CASSLARGNTGSSIFLHF
-	TRBJ1-6	-	TRBV11-3	TGTGCCAGCAGCTTAGTTTGGACAGATTATAATTCACCCCTCCACTTT	CASSLVWTDYNSPLHF
few	TRBJ2-7	-	TRBV4-1	TGCGCCAGCAGCCTCCAAAGGGAAAGCGGCCAGTACTTC	CASSLQRESGQYF
many	TRBJ2-7	-	TRBV12-3/TRBV12-4	TGTGCCAGCAGTTTCGCCTTGGGCGAGCAGTACTTC	CASSFALGEQYF
many	TRBJ2-7	-	TRBV10-3	TGTGCCATCAGTGGACAGACTCACTACGAGCAGTACTTC	CAISGQTHYEQYF
few	TRBJ1-5	-	TRBV12-3/TRBV12-4	TGTGCCAGCAGTTTCAGGGCGGCTCAGCCCCAGCATTTT	CASSFRAAQPQHF
-	TRBJ1-4	-	TRBV25-1	TGTGCCAGCAGTGACTTGAAGCCGGATAATGAAAAACTGTTTTTT	CASSDLKPDNEKLFF
-	TRBJ1-2	-	TRBV10-3	TGTGCCATCAGTGAGGGACCCTCCGAGGGCTACACCTTC	CAISEGPSEGYTF
few	TRBJ2-7	-	TRBV7-9	TGTGCCAGCAGCCCCCCCCGCGTAGGGACCTACGAGCAGTACTTC	CASSPPRVGTYEQYF
-	TRBJ1-2	-	TRBV20-1	TGCAGTGCTAGTAGCGACCAGATCGGGGGTCCTGCCACCTTC	CSASSDQIGGPATF
many	TRBJ2-5	TRBD2	TRBV2	TGTGCCAGCAGTGATAGCGGGAGGGCCCAGGAGACCCAGTACTTC	CASSDSGRAQETQYF
few	TRBJ1-5	TRBD1	TRBV24-1	TGTGCCACCAGTGATTTTTCAGGGGGCTCCGAGCCCCAGCATTTT	CATSDFSGGSEPQHF
-	TRBJ2-5	TRBD2	TRBV7-9	TGTGCCAGCAGCTTCGCGGGGGGTTTAGAAGAGACCCAGTACTTC	CASSFAGGLEETQYF
once	TRBJ1-1	-	TRBV2	TGTGCCTGCAGTGCTATGACGGGGGCTGAAGCTTTCTTT	CACSAMTGAEAFF
few	TRBJ1-6	TRBD1	TRBV9	TGTGCCAGCAGCGTAGGATTCGGACAGGGAAATTCACCCCTCCACTTT	CASSVGFGQGNSPLHF
-	TRBJ2-2	TRBD1	TRBV2	TGCGCCAGCAGGGAAAAAGCCCCAGGACAGGGAAGAACCGGGGAGCTGTTTTTT	CASREKAPGQGRTGELFF
many	TRBJ1-2	-	TRBV19	TGTGCCAGCCAAGCTCGGTCGGAATGGGGCTACACCTTC	CASQARSEWGYTF
-	TRBJ1-1	TRBD1	TRBV5-1	TGCGCCAGCAGCGAAGGGACAGTTGGTACTGAAGCTTTCTTT	CASSEGTVGTEAFF
many	TRBJ1-5	TRBD1	TRBV15	TGTGCCACCAGCAGGACAGGGCAAGGCAATCAGCCCCAGCATTTT	CATSRTGQGNQPQHF
-	TRBJ2-5	-	TRBV13	TGTGCCAGCAGCCAAGAGCGGCGTAGCTTCCAAGAGACCCAGTACTTC	CASSQERRSFQETQYF
few	TRBJ1-6	-	TRBV6-5	TGTGCCAGCAGTTACTCCCCGACGGCAACGAATTCACCCCTCCACTTT	CASSYSPTATNSPLHF
many	TRBJ2-7	-	TRBV7-9	TGTGCCGGACCCAGGGGATACGAGCAGTACTTC	CAGPRGYEQYF
-	TRBJ2-7	TRBD2	TRBV6-6	TGTGCCAGCACTCCCTCACCCGGGACTACCGCCTACGAGCAGTACTTC	CASTPSPGTTAYEQYF
-	TRBJ2-5	-	TRBV7-2	TGTGCCAGCAGCTTAGGGACAGTGGAAGAGAGCCAGTACTTC	CASSLGTVEESQYF
few	TRBJ2-5	-	TRBV20-1	TGCAGTGCTAGGGGTGATTTCGGGGAAGAGACCCAGTACTTC	CSARGDFGEETQYF
many	TRBJ1-5	-	TRBV7-9	TGTGCCAGCAGCAAGGACAGTGGAGTACAGCCCCAGCATTTT	CASSKDSGVQPQHF
few	TRBJ2-2	-	TRBV6-6	TGTGCCAGCAGGTCAGCGCCGAACACCGGGGAGCTGTTTTTT	CASRSAPNTGELFF
few	TRBJ1-5	TRBD1	TRBV6-6	TGTGCCAGCAGTTCCCGGCGGACAGGGAACGTTCAGCCCCAGCATTTT	CASSSRRTGNVQPQHF
-	TRBJ2-2	-	TRBV12-3/TRBV12-4	TGTGCCAGCGGGCTTCGGATGAGCGGGGAGCTGTTTTTT	CASGLRMSGELFF
-	TRBJ1-5	TRBD1	TRBV19	TGTGCCAGCACCGAGAGGGGGCCAAATCAGCCCCAGCATTTT	CASTERGPNQPQHF